The present T cell receptor (beta chain) was sequenced within a study of shared T cell receptors in the human thymus. Sequencing used immunoSEQ multiplex PCR; TCRdb keeps in-frame clones, though not all of them. In the table there are 700,000 to 750,000 clones, 80% to 90% of which are singletons. The germline CDR1 and CDR2 sequences are MGHDK and SYGVNS. This CDR3 has 16 amino acids. V shed 3 bases and J shed 0 bases, with 15 bases lying between them. These records were also assigned to another study, of human thymus T cells.

Sequencing input: thymocytes. The receptor was derived from a girl under two years old with a congenital heart defect. The rearrangement uses TRBV25-1 and TRBJ2-7, with D possibly TRBD1 on 5 matching bases. The CDR3 DNA reads TGTGCCAGCAGTGATTTACAAGGACAAATCTCCTACGAGCAGTACTTC. Translation gives CASSDLQGQISYEQYF.